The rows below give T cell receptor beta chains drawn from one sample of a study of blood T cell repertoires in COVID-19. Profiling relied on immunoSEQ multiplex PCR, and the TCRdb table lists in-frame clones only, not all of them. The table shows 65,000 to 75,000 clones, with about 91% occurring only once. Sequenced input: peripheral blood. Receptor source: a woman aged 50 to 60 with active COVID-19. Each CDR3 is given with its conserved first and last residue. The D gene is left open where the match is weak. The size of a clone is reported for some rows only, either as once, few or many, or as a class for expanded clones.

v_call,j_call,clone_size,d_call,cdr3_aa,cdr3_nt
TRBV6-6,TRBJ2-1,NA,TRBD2,CASSTAGTSVNNEQFF,TGTGCCAGCAGTACAGCCGGGACTAGCGTAAACAATGAGCAGTTCTTC
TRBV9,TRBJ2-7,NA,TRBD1,CASSVGHGTGTYEQYF,TGTGCCAGCAGCGTAGGCCATGGGACAGGGACTTACGAGCAGTACTTC
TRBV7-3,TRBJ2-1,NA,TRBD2,CASSPGNGGNEQFF,TGTGCCAGCAGCCCGGGGAACGGGGGGAATGAGCAGTTCTTC
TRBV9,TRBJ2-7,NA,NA,CASSVGGNMPDEQYF,TGTGCCAGCAGCGTAGGAGGGAACATGCCCGACGAGCAGTACTTC
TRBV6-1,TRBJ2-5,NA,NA,CASSEHAGIQETQYF,TGTGCCAGCAGTGAACATGCGGGGATCCAAGAGACCCAGTACTTC
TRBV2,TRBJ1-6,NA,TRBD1,CASKRGQTNSPLHF,TGTGCCAGCAAGAGGGGGCAGACTAATTCACCCCTCCACTTT
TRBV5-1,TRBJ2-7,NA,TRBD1,CASSSGQGTDEQYF,TGCGCCAGCAGCTCGGGACAGGGGACTGACGAGCAGTACTTC
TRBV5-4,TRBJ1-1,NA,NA,CASSFGRINTEAFF,TGTGCCAGCAGCTTCGGCAGGATTAACACTGAAGCTTTCTTT
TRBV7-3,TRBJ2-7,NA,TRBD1,CASSPAGGDEQYF,TGTGCCAGCAGCCCCGCAGGGGGCGACGAGCAGTACTTC
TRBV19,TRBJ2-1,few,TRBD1,CASSDRGVSSYNEQFF,TGTGCCAGTAGTGACAGGGGGGTTAGCTCCTACAATGAGCAGTTCTTC
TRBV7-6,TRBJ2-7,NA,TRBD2,CASSSSSGLAGGVSPYEQYF,TGTGCCAGCAGCTCCAGTTCTGGACTAGCGGGGGGCGTAAGTCCCTACGAGCAGTACTTC
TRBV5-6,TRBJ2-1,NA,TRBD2,CASSRGLAGGNEQFF,TGTGCCAGCAGCCGGGGACTAGCGGGAGGAAATGAGCAGTTCTTC
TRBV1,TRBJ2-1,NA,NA,CTSSQVAGGRALNEQFF,TGCACCAGCAGCCAAGTCGCTGGCGGGAGGGCCCTAAATGAGCAGTTCTTC
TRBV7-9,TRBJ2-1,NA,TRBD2,CASGGRGNEQFF,TGTGCCAGCGGCGGGAGGGGTAATGAGCAGTTCTTC
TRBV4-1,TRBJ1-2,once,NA,CASSPQGEIYGYTF,TGCGCCAGCAGCCCTCAGGGCGAGATTTATGGCTACACCTTC
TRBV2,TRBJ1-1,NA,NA,CASRVGRQNTEAFF,TGTGCCAGCAGGGTAGGCAGACAGAACACTGAAGCTTTCTTT
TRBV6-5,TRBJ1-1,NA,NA,CASSYSVTQGTEAFF,TGTGCCAGCAGTTACTCCGTCACACAGGGCACTGAAGCTTTCTTT
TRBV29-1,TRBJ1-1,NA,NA,CSVGGRMNTEAFF,TGCAGCGTTGGGGGGCGGATGAACACTGAAGCTTTCTTT
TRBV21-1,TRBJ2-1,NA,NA,CASSKEAGARIDEQFF,TGTGCCAGCAGCAAAGAAGCGGGAGCAAGGATAGATGAGCAGTTCTTC
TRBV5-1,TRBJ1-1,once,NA,CASSLTQGGYTEAFF,TGCGCCAGCAGCTTAACACAGGGCGGGTACACTGAAGCTTTCTTT
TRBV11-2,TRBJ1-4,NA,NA,CASSLMTRGEKLFF,TGTGCCAGCAGCTTAATGACGCGGGGGGAAAAACTGTTTTTT
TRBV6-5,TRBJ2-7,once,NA,CASRAHSSYEQYF,TGTGCCAGCAGAGCACACAGCTCCTACGAGCAGTACTTC
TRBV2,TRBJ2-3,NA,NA,CASSGEAGSTDTQYF,TGTGCCAGCAGCGGGGAGGCGGGAAGCACAGATACGCAGTATTTT
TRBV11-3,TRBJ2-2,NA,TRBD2,CASSLGPTSGRSTGELFF,TGTGCCAGCAGCTTAGGCCCCACTAGCGGGAGAAGCACCGGGGAGCTGTTTTTT
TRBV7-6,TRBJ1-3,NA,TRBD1,CASSLRTGHSGDTIYF,TGTGCCAGCAGCCTCCGGACAGGGCATTCCGGTGACACCATATATTTT
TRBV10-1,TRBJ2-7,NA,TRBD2,CASSAGGYEQYF,TGCGCCAGCAGTGCGGGGGGGTACGAGCAGTACTTC
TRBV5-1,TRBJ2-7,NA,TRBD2,CASSSTSGSYEQYF,TGCGCCAGCAGCTCGACTAGCGGGAGCTACGAGCAGTACTTC
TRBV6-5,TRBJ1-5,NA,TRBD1,CASSSQTGGGQPQHF,TGTGCCAGCAGTTCCCAAACAGGGGGCGGTCAGCCCCAGCATTTT
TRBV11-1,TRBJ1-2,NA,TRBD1,CASSFGQGVGYTF,TGTGCCAGCAGCTTCGGACAGGGGGTAGGCTACACCTTC
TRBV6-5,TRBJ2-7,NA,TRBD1,CASRIQGVGEQYF,TGTGCCAGCAGGATACAGGGGGTGGGCGAGCAGTACTTC
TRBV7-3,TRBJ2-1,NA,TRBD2,CASSPRTSGYNEQFF,TGTGCCAGCAGCCCGAGGACTAGCGGCTACAATGAGCAGTTCTTC
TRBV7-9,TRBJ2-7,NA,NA,CASSLAGGWGTPYEQYF,TGTGCCAGCAGCTTAGCGGGGGGATGGGGAACCCCGTACGAGCAGTACTTC
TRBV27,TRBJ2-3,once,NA,CASSPTSEWPDTQYF,TGTGCCAGCAGTCCCACTTCGGAGTGGCCAGATACGCAGTATTTT
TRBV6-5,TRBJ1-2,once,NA,CASSYKDSMGYTF,TGTGCCAGCAGTTACAAAGACAGTATGGGCTACACCTTC
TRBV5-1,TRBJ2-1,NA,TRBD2,CASSVLAGLINEQFF,TGCGCCAGCAGCGTATTAGCGGGGCTAATAAATGAGCAGTTCTTC
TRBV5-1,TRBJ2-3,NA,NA,CASSLGQSTDTQYF,TGCGCCAGCAGCCTCGGACAGAGCACAGATACGCAGTATTTT
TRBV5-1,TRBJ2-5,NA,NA,CASRWGVQETQYF,TGCGCCAGCAGGTGGGGGGTCCAAGAGACCCAGTACTTC
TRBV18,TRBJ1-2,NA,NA,CASSPSTANYGYTF,TGTGCCAGCTCACCATCGACAGCTAACTATGGCTACACCTTC
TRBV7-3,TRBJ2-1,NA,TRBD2,CASSLAGGPVREQFF,TGTGCCAGCAGCTTAGCGGGAGGGCCCGTTCGGGAGCAGTTCTTC
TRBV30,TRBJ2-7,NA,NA,CAWRGGSSYEQYF,TGTGCCTGGAGGGGTGGGAGTTCCTACGAGCAGTACTTC
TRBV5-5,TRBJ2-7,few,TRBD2,CASRPGLAQSYEQYF,TGTGCCAGCAGGCCGGGACTAGCGCAATCCTACGAGCAGTACTTC
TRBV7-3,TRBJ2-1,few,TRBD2,CASSLQSSGSGSYNEQFF,TGTGCCAGCAGCTTACAATCTAGCGGGAGTGGCTCCTACAATGAGCAGTTCTTC
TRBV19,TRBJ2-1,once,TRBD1,CASSIQGAQDEQFF,TGTGCCAGTAGTATACAGGGGGCGCAGGATGAGCAGTTCTTC
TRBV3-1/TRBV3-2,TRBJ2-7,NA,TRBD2,CASRNSGSKYEQYF,TGTGCCAGCAGAAATAGCGGGAGCAAATACGAGCAGTACTTC
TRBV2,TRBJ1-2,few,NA,CASSATDYGYTF,TGTGCCAGCAGTGCTACAGACTATGGCTACACCTTC
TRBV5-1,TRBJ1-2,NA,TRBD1,CASRTTHGTAYGYTF,TGCGCCAGCAGGACAACACACGGGACAGCATATGGCTACACCTTC
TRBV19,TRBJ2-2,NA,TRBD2,CASSKVPSGHTGELFF,TGTGCCAGTAGTAAGGTACCTAGCGGGCACACCGGGGAGCTGTTTTTT
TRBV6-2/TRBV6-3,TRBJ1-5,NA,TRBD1,CASSYSQGVGNQPQHF,TGTGCCAGCAGTTACTCGCAGGGGGTGGGCAATCAGCCCCAGCATTTT
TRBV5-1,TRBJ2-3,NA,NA,CASSSSPGGSVTDTQYF,TGCGCCAGCAGCTCTTCTCCTGGTGGTAGCGTAACAGATACGCAGTATTTT
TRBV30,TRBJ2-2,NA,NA,CAWSSAGELFF,TGTGCCTGGAGTTCGGCCGGGGAGCTGTTTTTT
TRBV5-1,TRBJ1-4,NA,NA,CASSLQGTANEKLFF,TGCGCCAGCAGCTTGCAGGGGACGGCTAATGAAAAACTGTTTTTT
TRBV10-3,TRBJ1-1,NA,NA,CAIRTATRNTEAFF,TGTGCCATTAGGACAGCCACGAGGAACACTGAAGCTTTCTTT
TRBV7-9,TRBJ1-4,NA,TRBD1,CASSSGQGGEKLFF,TGTGCCAGCAGCTCGGGACAGGGAGGCGAAAAACTGTTTTTT
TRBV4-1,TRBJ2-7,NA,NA,CASSQGPDNNYEQYF,TGCGCCAGCAGCCAAGGACCCGACAACAACTACGAGCAGTACTTC
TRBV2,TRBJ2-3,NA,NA,CASTGQGLVTDTQYF,TGTGCCAGCACCGGTCAGGGGCTAGTCACAGATACGCAGTATTTT
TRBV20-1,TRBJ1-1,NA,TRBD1,CSATGGNEAFF,TGCAGTGCTACAGGGGGGAATGAAGCTTTCTTT
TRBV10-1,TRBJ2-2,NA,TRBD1,CASSDLGQGGMITGELFF,TGCGCCAGCAGTGACCTGGGACAGGGAGGAATGATTACCGGGGAGCTGTTTTTT